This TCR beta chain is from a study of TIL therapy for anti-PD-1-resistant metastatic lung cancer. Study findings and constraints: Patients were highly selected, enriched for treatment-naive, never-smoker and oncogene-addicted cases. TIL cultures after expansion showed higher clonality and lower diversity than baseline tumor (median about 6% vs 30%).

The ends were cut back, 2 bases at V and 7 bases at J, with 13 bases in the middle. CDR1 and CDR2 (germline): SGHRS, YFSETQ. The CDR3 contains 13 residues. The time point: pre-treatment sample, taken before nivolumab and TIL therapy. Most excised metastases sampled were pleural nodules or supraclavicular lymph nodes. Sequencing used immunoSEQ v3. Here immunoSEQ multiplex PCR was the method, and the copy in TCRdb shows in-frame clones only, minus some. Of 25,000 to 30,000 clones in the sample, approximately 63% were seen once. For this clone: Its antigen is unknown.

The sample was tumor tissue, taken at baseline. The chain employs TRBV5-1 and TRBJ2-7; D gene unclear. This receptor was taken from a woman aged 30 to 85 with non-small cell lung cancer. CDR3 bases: TGCGCCAGCAGCTTAACTATCGAAAGGGAGCAGTACTTC. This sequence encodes CASSLTIEREQYF.